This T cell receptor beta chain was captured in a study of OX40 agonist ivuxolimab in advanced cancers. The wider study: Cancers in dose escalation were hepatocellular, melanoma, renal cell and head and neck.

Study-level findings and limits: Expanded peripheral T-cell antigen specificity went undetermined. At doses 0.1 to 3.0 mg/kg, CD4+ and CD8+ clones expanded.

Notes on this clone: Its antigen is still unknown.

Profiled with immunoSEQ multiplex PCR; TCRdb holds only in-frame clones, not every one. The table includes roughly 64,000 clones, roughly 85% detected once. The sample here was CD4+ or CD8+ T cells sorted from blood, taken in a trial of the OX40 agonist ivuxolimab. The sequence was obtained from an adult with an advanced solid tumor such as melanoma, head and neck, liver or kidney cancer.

DNA of the CDR3: TGTGCCAGCAGCCAAGGACTAGCGGGGAACACCGGGGAGCTGTTTTTT. Its protein is CASSQGLAGNTGELFF. V is TRBV4-2 and J is TRBJ2-2, with 10 bases identical to TRBD2. The CDR3 runs to 16 residues. J was trimmed by 1 base and V by 1 base; bases with no gene match: 0. Germline-derived CDR1 and CDR2 are LGHNA and YNFKEQ.